The TCR beta chain described here comes from a study of preoperative IRX-2 immunotherapy in early breast cancer. Sequencing used immunoSEQ multiplex PCR; TCRdb keeps in-frame clones, though not all of them. The table has roughly 30,000 clones, under 90% seen once; the top ten hold around 3.1%. Germline CDR1 is SGHVS and CDR2 is FNYEAQ. The CDR3 totals 15 residues. V dropped 1 base and J dropped 4 bases, with 13 bases sitting between them. Described treatment: preoperative locoregional IRX-2 cytokine immunotherapy. The chain joins TRBV7-6 to TRBJ1-2; the D gene is possibly TRBD1 (5 bases). The receptor was isolated from a human donor with breast cancer. This sample was taken from a patient treated with IRX-2 immunotherapy. The CDR3 here is CASSLVDGTSYGYTF. In DNA, the CDR3 is TGTGCCAGCAGCTTAGTGGACGGGACCTCCTATGGCTACACCTTC. The full variable domain, with the rest looked up from reference TRBV7-6 and TRBJ1-2, is GAGVSQSPRYKVTKRGQDVALRCDPISGHVSLYWYRQALGQGPEFLTYFNYEAQQDKSGLPNDRFSAERPEGSISTLTIQRTEQRDSAMYRCASSLVDGTSYGYTFGSGTRLTVV.